These 21 T cell receptor beta chains share one sample of origin, sequenced in a study of CD8+ T cells in alopecia areata. Extraction and reverse transcription of RNA yielded cDNA as the sequencing template. Clones were read by immunoSEQ multiplex PCR, and TCRdb kept only the in-frame ones, dropping some. The data contain about 150,000 clones, roughly 64% of them singletons. This sample comprised CD4+ T cells sorted from blood, obtained at week 0. The receptors were gathered from a human donor with alopecia areata.

This clone was observed once. This sequence joins TRBV6-5 and TRBJ1-5; D remains unclear. The CDR3 has 15 amino acids. Trimming took off 0 bases at V and 4 bases at J, with 10 bases between the two ends. The germline CDR1 and CDR2 sequences are MNHEY and SVGAGI. The CDR3 loop is CASSYSKAVNQPQHF. The DNA of the CDR3 is TGTGCCAGCAGTTACTCGAAAGCGGTAAATCAGCCCCAGCATTTT.

The chain joins TRBV30 to TRBJ1-1; D is unclear. Trimming removed 0 bases from V and 1 base from J, with 6 bases in between. The CDR3 length is 13 residues. Germline loops: CDR1 GTSNPN, CDR2 SVGIG (reference sequence). Written as DNA, the CDR3 is TGTGCCTGGAGTGTAATCCGGAACACTGAAGCTTTCTTT. Translating gives CAWSVIRNTEAFF. Full variable domain (missing parts from reference TRBV30 and TRBJ1-1): SQTIHQWPATLVQPVGSPLSLECTVEGTSNPNLYWYRQAAGRGLQLLFYSVGIGQISSEVPQNLSASRPQDRQFILSSKKLLLSDSGFYLCAWSVIRNTEAFFGQGTRLTVV.

The chain recombines TRBV14 with TRBJ2-2; a possible D gene is TRBD1 (6 bases). Trimming pared 0 bases from V and 4 bases from J, leaving 9 bases between. In germline, CDR1 is SGHDN, CDR2 FVKESK. The CDR3 is 15 amino acids. CDR3 in amino acids: CASSQELGATGELFF. CDR3 DNA sequence: TGTGCCAGCAGCCAAGAATTGGGGGCCACCGGGGAGCTGTTTTTT. Filled out from reference TRBV14 and TRBJ2-2, the complete variable domain reads EAGVTQFPSHSVIEKGQTVTLRCDPISGHDNLYWYRRVMGKEIKFLLHFVKESKQDESGMPNNRFLAERTGGTYSTLKVQPAELEDSGVYFCASSQELGATGELFFGEGSRLTVL.

The rearrangement links TRBV5-1 to TRBJ2-7; maybe TRBD2 (6 bases). Germline-derived CDR1 and CDR2 are SGHRS and YFSETQ. This CDR3 region has 15 residues. The V end was cut by 2 bases, the J end by 3 bases, with 15 bases between. Written as DNA, the CDR3 is TGCGCCAGCAGCTTTGAATTAGCGGCAAACTACGAGCAGTACTTC. Residues: CASSFELAANYEQYF.

This clone was observed once. The identical CDR3 is also encoded by other nucleotide sequences in the sample. The chain uses TRBV18 and TRBJ1-1; weak D call: TRBD1 (6 bases). CDR1 KGHSH and CDR2 LQKENI come from the germline V gene. The length of the CDR3 is 13 residues. Trimming stripped 3 bases from V and 1 base from J, with 6 bases between. This chain's CDR3 is CASSPGQNTEAFF. As DNA, the CDR3 is TGTGCCAGCTCACCGGGACAGAACACTGAAGCTTTCTTT.

The chain couples TRBV29-1 to TRBJ1-2; D unclear. This CDR3 has 12 residues. V lost 1 base to trimming and J lost 4 bases, with 7 bases between them. Germline loops: CDR1 SQVTM, CDR2 ANQGSEA. CDR3 residues: CSVEGDSYGYTF. As DNA, the CDR3 is TGCAGCGTTGAAGGCGATTCCTATGGCTACACCTTC.

This clone was detected only a few times. Within the sample, other DNA sequences also encode this same CDR3. The chain links TRBV29-1 to TRBJ2-3, with TRBD2 as a possible D gene (6 bases). Trimming removed 3 bases from V and 0 bases from J, with 10 bases in between. CDR3 length: 14 residues. Germline V gives CDR1 SQVTM, CDR2 ANQGSEA. This chain's CDR3 is CSVDAGPSTDTQYF. DNA of the CDR3: TGCAGCGTTGACGCGGGGCCAAGCACAGATACGCAGTATTTT.

This clone came up a few times. V is TRBV6-1 and J is TRBJ1-5, with TRBD1 identical over 9 bases. Germline V gene sequence: CDR1 MNHNS, CDR2 SASEGT. CDR3 size: 15 residues. Germline trimming cut 1 base from V and 6 bases from J; bases unmatched to any gene: 4. Written as DNA, the CDR3 is TGTGCCAGCAGTGAAGAACAGGGGGCCTTTCAGCCCCAGCATTTT. This codes for CASSEEQGAFQPQHF.

The chain combines TRBV4-3 with TRBJ2-2; 7 bases are a match to TRBD1. Germline V gene lookup returns CDR1 LGHNA and CDR2 YSLEER. With 0 bases clipped from V and 1 base from J, the junction kept 8 bases outside the gene matches. The CDR3 consists of 18 residues. In DNA form, the CDR3 reads TGCGCCAGCAGCCAAGAGACACTTGGACAGGTGAACACCGGGGAGCTGTTTTTT. Protein: CASSQETLGQVNTGELFF.

This chain joins TRBV11-1 and TRBJ2-1; 14 nucleotides align to TRBD2. CDR3 length: 18 amino acids. V was clipped by 5 bases and J by 0 bases; unmatched bases: 6. Per germline, CDR1 SGHAT and CDR2 FQDESV (reference sequence). CDR3 nucleotides: TGTGCCAGCAGCCCCGGGACTAGCGGGGGACGCTCCTACAATGAGCAGTTCTTC. Its translation: CASSPGTSGGRSYNEQFF.

This clone was detected only a few times. The chain is built from TRBV29-1 and TRBJ2-6; D is unclear. The CDR3 contains 13 residues. The V end lost 8 bases, the J end lost 0 bases, and 8 bases lay between the germline ends. Germline V gives CDR1 SQVTM, CDR2 ANQGSEA. The CDR3 reads CSTWVSGANVLTF. CDR3 nucleotides: TGCAGCACCTGGGTCTCTGGGGCCAACGTCCTGACTTTC.

The gene calls are TRBV30 and TRBJ1-4; perhaps TRBD1 as D (6 bases). Per germline, CDR1 GTSNPN and CDR2 SVGIG (reference sequence). The CDR3 is 12 amino acids. V lost 7 bases and J lost 13, with 19 bases in between. CDR3 region: CASENTGIRLFF. The CDR3 coding sequence is TGTGCCTCCGAGAACACAGGGATCAGACTGTTTTTT.

The chain combines TRBV5-1 with TRBJ1-2; perhaps TRBD1 as D (6 bases). The germline V gene encodes CDR1 SGHRS and CDR2 YFSETQ. The CDR3 runs 15 residues. The ends were cut back, 0 bases at V and 4 bases at J, with 13 bases in the middle. CDR3 nucleotides: TGCGCCAGCAGCTTGGAGCCCAACAGGGTCTATGGCTACACCTTC. Protein: CASSLEPNRVYGYTF.

The chain carries TRBV11-3 and TRBJ2-7; tentative D call: TRBD1 (5 bases). The V gene's germline CDR1 is SGHNT and CDR2 YENEEA. The CDR3 extends over 15 amino acids. Trimming removed 4 bases from V and 2 bases from J, with 15 bases in between. The CDR3 region has the DNA TGTGCCAGCAGCTCCAGTTCGTTACAGGCCTACGAGCAGTACTTC. This codes for CASSSSSLQAYEQYF.

V gene TRBV5-1 combines with J gene TRBJ2-7; no reliable D call. Per germline, CDR1 SGHRS and CDR2 YFSETQ. Trimming left V 2 bases short and J 5 bases short, with 8 bases between. The CDR3 length is 12 residues. The CDR3, as DNA: TGCGCCAGCAGCTTCACTGGGGACGAGCAGTACTTC. Amino acids: CASSFTGDEQYF.

This clone was detected a few times. The rearrangement joins TRBV2 to TRBJ2-3; a possible D gene is TRBD2 (5 bases). This CDR3 comprises 12 residues. Trimming removed 5 bases at V and 9 bases at J, with 12 bases between. The germline gives CDR1 SNHLY, CDR2 FYNNEI. CDR3 sequence reads: CASSSGPGTQYF. CDR3 DNA: TGTGCCAGCAGTTCCGGGCCGGGGACGCAGTATTTT.

This clone was detected only a few times. The chain recombines TRBV4-1 with TRBJ2-2; 8 bases are a match to TRBD2. This CDR3 has 16 residues. Germline loops: CDR1 MGHRA, CDR2 YSYEKL. V gave up 6 bases and J gave up 0 bases; unmatched junction bases: 6. CDR3 sequence reads: CASRSRGGPNTGELFF. CDR3 in DNA: TGCGCCAGCAGAAGTCGGGGGGGACCGAACACCGGGGAGCTGTTTTTT.

This clone has more than one count but fewer than ten. The chain couples TRBV7-9 to TRBJ1-3; the D is unclear. This CDR3 has 13 amino acids. V dropped 1 base and J dropped 2 bases, with 3 bases sitting between them. Germline V lookup: CDR1 SEHNR, CDR2 FQNEAQ (reference sequence). The CDR3 bases are TGTGCCAGCAGCTTAGTTACTGGAAACACCATATATTTT. This sequence encodes CASSLVTGNTIYF. The full variable domain, completed using reference TRBV7-9 and TRBJ1-3, is DTGVSQNPRHKITKRGQNVTFRCDPISEHNRLYWYRQTLGQGPEFLTYFQNEAQLEKSRLLSDRFSAERPKGSFSTLEIQRTEQGDSAMYLCASSLVTGNTIYFGEGSWLTVV.

This clone showed up just a few times. The chain has TRBV29-1 and TRBJ2-5, with 10 bases lining up with TRBD1. Germline V CDR1 and CDR2: SQVTM, ANQGSEA. CDR3 length: 12 amino acids. Trimming at V came to 7 bases and at J to 4 bases, leaving 3 bases not matched to a gene. The CDR3 reads CSGRTGGETQYF. The DNA of the CDR3 is TGCAGCGGACGGACAGGGGGAGAGACCCAGTACTTC.

The genes are TRBV29-1 and TRBJ1-1; D uncertain. V gave up 6 bases and J gave up 1 base, with 12 bases separating them. The CDR3 is 13 amino acids. Per the germline V gene, CDR1 is SQVTM and CDR2 is ANQGSEA. CDR3 in DNA: TGCAGCGTCAACCTAAATCAGAACACTGAAGCTTTCTTT. Protein product: CSVNLNQNTEAFF.

Only one count was recorded for this clone. V and J are TRBV7-2 and TRBJ2-7; D is perhaps TRBD1 or TRBD2 (6 bases each). The CDR3 extends over 15 amino acids. Per germline, CDR1 SGHTA and CDR2 FQGNSA. Trimming took off 5 bases at V and 1 base at J, with 15 bases between the two ends. CDR3 sequence: CASSGGGGLSYEQYF. The CDR3 region has the DNA TGTGCCAGCAGCGGTGGAGGGGGGCTTTCCTACGAGCAGTACTTC.